Below, 3 T cell receptor beta chains from the same sample are listed, as sequenced in a study of blood T cell repertoires in COVID-19 (dated by TCRdb to about 2020). Library preparation was by the immunoSEQ multiplex PCR assay. The source is immuneACCESS, and TCRdb retained only in-frame sequences with V and J called. Part of the clones is not carried over; for the studies checked, unresolved V genes explain less than half of this, and the remainder is unexplained. This sample is represented by 200,000 to 250,000 clones; 88% of them were singletons. The ten biggest clones cover 18% of the sample. The sample comprised peripheral blood. Receptors originate from a man over 45 with COVID-19, enrolled during active disease.

V gene TRBV6-2 or TRBV6-3 combines with J gene TRBJ1-1; possibly TRBD1 for D (6 bases). Deletions cut 5 bases from V and 2 bases from J, with 12 bases between. CDR1 and CDR2 from the germline V gene are MNHEY and SVGEGT. CDR3 size: 14 residues. The CDR3 sequence is CASSTAGANTEAFF. CDR3 DNA sequence: TGTGCCAGCAGTACGGCGGGGGCTAACACTGAAGCTTTCTTT.

The gene calls are TRBV6-1 and TRBJ2-7, with 7 bases aligning to TRBD2. Germline-derived CDR1 and CDR2 are MNHNS and SASEGT. The CDR3 spans 15 residues. With 1 base clipped from V and 5 bases from J, the junction kept 8 bases outside the gene matches. The CDR3 protein is CASSEGWEGRNEQYF. In DNA, the CDR3 is TGTGCCAGCAGTGAAGGGTGGGAGGGCCGGAACGAGCAGTACTTC.

A word on this clone: At one of its ends the junction is not consistent with the germline gene, which may arise from a read error. The rearrangement links TRBV20-1 to TRBJ1-2; a possible D gene is TRBD1 (5 bases). The germline V gene encodes CDR1 DFQATT and CDR2 SNEGSKA (reference sequence). The CDR3 consists of 10 residues. The CDR3 nucleotides read TGCAGTCCTCAGGCAGGGATTATCATCTTC. Protein: CSPQAGIIIF.